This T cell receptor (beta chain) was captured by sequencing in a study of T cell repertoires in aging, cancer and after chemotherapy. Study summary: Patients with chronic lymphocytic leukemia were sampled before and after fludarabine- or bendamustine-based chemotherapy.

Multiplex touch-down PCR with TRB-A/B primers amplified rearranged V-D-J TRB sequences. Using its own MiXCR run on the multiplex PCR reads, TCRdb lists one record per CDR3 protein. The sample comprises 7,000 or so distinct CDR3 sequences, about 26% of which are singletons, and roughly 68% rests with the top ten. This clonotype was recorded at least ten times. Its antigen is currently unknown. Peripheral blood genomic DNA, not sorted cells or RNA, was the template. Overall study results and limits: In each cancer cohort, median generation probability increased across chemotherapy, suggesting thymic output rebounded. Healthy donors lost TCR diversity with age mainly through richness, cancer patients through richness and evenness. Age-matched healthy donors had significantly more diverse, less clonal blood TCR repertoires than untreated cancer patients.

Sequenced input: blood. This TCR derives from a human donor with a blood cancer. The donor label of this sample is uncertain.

For the CDR3, the DNA is TGTGCCACCGCGACTAGCTCCTACGAGCAGTACTTC. It encodes CATATSSYEQYF. This chain joins TRBV15 and TRBJ2-7; D possibly corresponds to TRBD2 (6 bases). Germline-derived CDR1 and CDR2 are LNHNV and YYDKDF (reference sequence). V was shortened by 8 bases and J by 0 bases, with 8 bases between the two germline ends. CDR3 length: 12 amino acids.